Each of the 14 T cell receptor beta chains below was sequenced from the same sample in a study of T cell responses to AZD1222 COVID-19 vaccine. Clones were read by immunoSEQ multiplex PCR, and TCRdb kept only the in-frame ones, dropping some. The table lists 100,000 to 150,000 clones, 86% of them singletons, with about 20% in the top ten. The source was peripheral blood, collected on day 0 of AZD1222 vaccination. The receptors originated from an adult in good health.

This clone came up a few times. The V and J genes are TRBV9 and TRBJ1-2, with a weak D call TRBD1 (5 bases). This CDR3 contains 15 residues. Trimming removed 3 bases from V and 6 bases from J, with 18 bases in between. Germline V gene sequence: CDR1 SGDLS, CDR2 YYNGEE. DNA of the CDR3: TGTGCCAGCAGCGAGCAAGGGGCCGGGGTAAATGGCTACACCTTC. It codes for CASSEQGAGVNGYTF.

The chain is built from TRBV7-2 and TRBJ2-3, with 7 positions matching TRBD2. The V gene end was trimmed by 8 bases and the J gene end by 5 bases; junction bases not matched to a gene: 7. The CDR3 loop spans 13 amino acids. Germline-derived CDR1 and CDR2 are SGHTA and FQGNSA. In DNA form, the CDR3 reads TGTGCCAGCGGGACCTGGGGGGGAGATACGCAGTATTTT. Protein sequence: CASGTWGGDTQYF.

The V call is TRBV3-1 (or the pseudogene TRBV3-2), the J call TRBJ2-5; TRBD1 might be the D (5 bases). This CDR3 has 14 amino acids. Trimming removed 4 bases at V and 5 bases at J, with 14 bases between. Germline CDR1 reads LGHDT; CDR2 reads YNNKEL (reference sequence). DNA for the CDR3: TGTGCCAGCAGCCCTAGTGGGGCAGGTGAGACCCAGTACTTC. Translation gives CASSPSGAGETQYF.

The chain joins TRBV5-1 to TRBJ2-3; 9 nucleotides agree with TRBD1. Germline loops: CDR1 SGHRS, CDR2 YFSETQ. CDR3 size: 15 residues. After removal of 5 bases from V and 3 bases from J, the junction contained 7 bases not matched to a gene. The CDR3 nucleotides read TGCGCCAGCAGTTCCGGGACAGGGATGACAGATACGCAGTATTTT. Its translation: CASSSGTGMTDTQYF. The variable domain in full, with the rest retrieved from reference TRBV5-1 and TRBJ2-3, is KAGVTQTPRYLIKTRGQQVTLSCSPISGHRSVSWYQQTPGQGLQFLFEYFSETQRNKGNFPGRFSGRQFSNSRSEMNVSTLELGDSALYLCASSSGTGMTDTQYFGPGTRLTVL.

To note about this clone: Other nucleotide sequences from this sample produce the same CDR3. The chain links TRBV5-1 to TRBJ2-5, with a possible D match to TRBD2 (6 bases). V gave up 0 bases and J gave up 5 bases, with 11 bases separating them. The length of the CDR3 is 14 residues. The germline V gene encodes CDR1 SGHRS and CDR2 YFSETQ. The CDR3 reads CASSLDSRGETQYF. The CDR3 region has the DNA TGCGCCAGCAGCTTGGATTCGCGGGGTGAGACCCAGTACTTC.

This rearrangement joins TRBV5-1 to TRBJ2-7, with D uncertain. V lost 6 bases, J lost 0 bases, and 10 bases lay in between. This CDR3 contains 13 residues. Germline-derived CDR1 and CDR2 are SGHRS and YFSETQ. The CDR3 reads CASTEPHSYEQYF. DNA for the CDR3: TGCGCCAGCACGGAACCACACTCCTACGAGCAGTACTTC.

In this sample, this clone turned up a few times. The rearrangement uses TRBV5-1 and TRBJ1-1; D gene ambiguous. This CDR3 spans 14 amino acids. Deletions cut 0 bases from V and 3 bases from J, with 9 bases between. Germline V CDR1 and CDR2: SGHRS, YFSETQ. The CDR3, as DNA: TGCGCCAGCAGCTTGGAGAGGCGGGACACTGAAGCTTTCTTT. Translating it yields CASSLERRDTEAFF.

V gene TRBV10-3 combines with J gene TRBJ1-5; the match to TRBD1 covers 7 bases. Germline V lookup: CDR1 ENHRY, CDR2 SYGVKD. The J segment lost 3 bases and the V segment lost 0 bases, leaving 2 bases of the junction unmatched. The CDR3 is 15 residues long. The CDR3 DNA reads as TGTGCCATCAGTGAGTCGGGACAGCCCAATCAGCCCCAGCATTTT. As protein: CAISESGQPNQPQHF.

The chain combines TRBV7-9 with TRBJ1-5; D is perhaps TRBD1 (5 bases). The CDR3 spans 17 residues. Germline CDR1 and CDR2: SEHNR and FQNEAQ (reference sequence). V was trimmed by 2 bases and J by 4 bases, leaving 18 bases between them. The CDR3 nucleotides read TGTGCCAGCAGCTTATTTGGGGGACCCCCCCCGAATCAGCCCCAGCATTTT. Encoded protein: CASSLFGGPPPNQPQHF.

This clone was counted a single time. The chain couples TRBV7-2 to TRBJ2-5, with 7 nucleotides matching TRBD2. V lost 9 bases, J lost 5 bases, and 15 bases stayed unmatched. The CDR3 totals 15 residues. CDR1 and CDR2 (germline): SGHTA, FQGNSA. Written as DNA, the CDR3 is TGTGCCAGTCGGAGCGGGGAATTGGTGGAGGAGACCCAGTACTTC. This translates into CASRSGELVEETQYF.

This clone has just one count. The chain is built from TRBV2 and TRBJ2-5; 7 bases are shared with TRBD1. J gave up 5 bases and V 4 bases, and 16 bases lay outside the gene matches. The CDR3 loop spans 17 amino acids. Germline-derived CDR1 and CDR2 are SNHLY and FYNNEI. The CDR3 sequence is CASSGFDREFNGETQYF. The CDR3 bases are TGTGCCAGCAGTGGGTTTGACAGGGAGTTTAACGGGGAGACCCAGTACTTC.

The chain has TRBV19 and TRBJ1-2; D unresolved. Looked up from germline, CDR1 is LNHDA and CDR2 is SQIVND (reference sequence). Trimming took off 3 bases at V and 0 bases at J, with 20 bases between the two ends. There are 18 residues in the CDR3. The CDR3 sequence is CASSIYAGPDLANYGYTF. The CDR3 bases are TGTGCCAGTAGTATTTATGCCGGGCCCGACCTAGCTAACTATGGCTACACCTTC.

The chain has TRBV7-9 and TRBJ1-4, with 7 bases that match TRBD1. V was clipped by 1 base and J by 2 bases; unmatched bases: 4. CDR3 size: 16 residues. Germline V gene sequence: CDR1 SEHNR, CDR2 FQNEAQ (reference sequence). The CDR3 sequence: CASSLGATGTNEKLFF. The CDR3, as DNA: TGTGCCAGCAGCTTAGGCGCGACAGGGACTAATGAAAAACTGTTTTTT. The full variable domain, completed using reference TRBV7-9 and TRBJ1-4, is DTGVSQNPRHKITKRGQNVTFRCDPISEHNRLYWYRQTLGQGPEFLTYFQNEAQLEKSRLLSDRFSAERPKGSFSTLEIQRTEQGDSAMYLCASSLGATGTNEKLFFGSGTQLSVL.

This chain connects TRBV7-2 to TRBJ1-5, with D maybe TRBD1 (5 bases). The CDR3 runs 14 residues. V was shortened by 0 bases and J by 6 bases, with 9 bases between the two germline ends. Germline V gene sequence: CDR1 SGHTA, CDR2 FQGNSA. The CDR3 DNA reads as TGTGCCAGCAGCTTAGCAGGGACGCGTCAGCCCCAGCATTTT. Translated, it gives CASSLAGTRQPQHF.